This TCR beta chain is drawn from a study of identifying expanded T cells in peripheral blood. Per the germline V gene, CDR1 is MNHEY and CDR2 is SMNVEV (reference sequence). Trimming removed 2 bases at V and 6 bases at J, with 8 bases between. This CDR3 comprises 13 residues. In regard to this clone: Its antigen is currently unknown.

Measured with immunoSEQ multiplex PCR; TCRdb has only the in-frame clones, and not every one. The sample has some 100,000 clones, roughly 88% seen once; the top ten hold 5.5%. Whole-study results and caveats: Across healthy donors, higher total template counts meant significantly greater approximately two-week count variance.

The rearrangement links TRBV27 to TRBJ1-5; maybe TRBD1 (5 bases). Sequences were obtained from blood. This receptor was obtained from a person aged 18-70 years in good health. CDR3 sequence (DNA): TGTGCCAGCAGTTTAAAGGGGTTTCAGCCCCAGCATTTT. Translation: CASSLKGFQPQHF.